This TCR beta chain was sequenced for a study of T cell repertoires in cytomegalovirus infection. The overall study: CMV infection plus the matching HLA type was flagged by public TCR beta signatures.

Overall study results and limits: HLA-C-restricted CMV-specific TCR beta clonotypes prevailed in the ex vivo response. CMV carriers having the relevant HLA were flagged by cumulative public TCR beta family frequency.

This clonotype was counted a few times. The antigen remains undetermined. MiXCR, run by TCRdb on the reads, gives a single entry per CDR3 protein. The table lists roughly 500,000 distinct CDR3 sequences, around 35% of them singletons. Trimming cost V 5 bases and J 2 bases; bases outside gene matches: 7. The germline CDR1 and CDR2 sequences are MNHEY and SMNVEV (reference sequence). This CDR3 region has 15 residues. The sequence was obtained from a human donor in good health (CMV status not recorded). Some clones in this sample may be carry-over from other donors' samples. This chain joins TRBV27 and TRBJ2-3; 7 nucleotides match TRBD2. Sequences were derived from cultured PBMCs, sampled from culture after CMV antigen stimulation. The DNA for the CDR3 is TGTGCCAGCAGTCCCCCCCTAGCGGCCACAGATACGCAGTATTTT. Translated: CASSPPLAATDTQYF.